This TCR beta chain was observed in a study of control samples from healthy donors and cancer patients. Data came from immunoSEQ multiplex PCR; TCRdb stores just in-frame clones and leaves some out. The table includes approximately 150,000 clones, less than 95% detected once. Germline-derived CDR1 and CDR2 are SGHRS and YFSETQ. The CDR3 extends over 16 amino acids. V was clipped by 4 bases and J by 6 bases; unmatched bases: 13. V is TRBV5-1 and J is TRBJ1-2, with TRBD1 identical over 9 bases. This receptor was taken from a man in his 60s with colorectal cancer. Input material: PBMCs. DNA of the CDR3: TGCGCCAGCAGCCCTCTACAGGGGGCGGGGTTGGATGGCTACACCTTC. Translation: CASSPLQGAGLDGYTF.